These 25 T cell receptor beta chains originate from one sample sequenced in a study of shared clonotypes between healthy human individuals. Some clones are missing from TCRdb's copy, which holds only in-frame ones; the method was immunoSEQ multiplex PCR. The data show fewer than 1.6 million clones, with about 98.5% seen just once and about 0.35% held by the top ten. The sequencing input was naive CD4+ T cells sorted from blood. Subset given: CD45RA+ positively selected. The receptors stem from a man aged 30-40 years in good health.

CDR3 sequence reads: CASSLTSGEYNEQFF. CDR3 sequence (DNA): TGCGCCAGCAGCTTGACTAGCGGAGAGTACAATGAGCAGTTCTTC. This sequence joins TRBV5-1 and TRBJ2-1; 8 nucleotides line up with TRBD2. The V segment lost 1 base and the J segment 4 bases; nucleotides outside the gene matches: 4. Germline CDR1 reads SGHRS; CDR2 reads YFSETQ. The CDR3 runs to 15 residues.

V is TRBV4-3 and J is TRBJ2-3; unclear D gene. Germline lookup yields CDR1 LGHNA and CDR2 YSLEER. V was shortened by 0 bases and J by 0 bases, with 7 bases between the two germline ends. The CDR3 sequence is 15 residues long. CDR3 DNA: TGCGCCAGCAGCCAAGAGGTAACTAGCACAGATACGCAGTATTTT. Translation: CASSQEVTSTDTQYF.

The V gene is TRBV13, the J gene TRBJ2-5; 7 bases map to TRBD2. Per germline, CDR1 PRHDT and CDR2 FYEKMQ (reference sequence). The V gene end was trimmed by 5 bases and the J gene end by 7 bases; junction bases not matched to a gene: 10. The CDR3 has 14 residues. The chain's CDR3 is CASSRGTTPGTQYF. The DNA of the CDR3 is TGTGCCAGCAGCCGCGGGACTACCCCTGGGACCCAGTACTTC. The entire variable domain, with the rest obtained from reference TRBV13 and TRBJ2-5, is as follows: AAGVIQSPRHLIKEKRETATLKCYPIPRHDTVYWYQQGPGQDPQFLISFYEKMQSDKGSIPDRFSAQQFSDYHSELNMSSLELGDSALYFCASSRGTTPGTQYFGPGTRLLVL.

For this clone: In the same sample, other DNA sequences code for this CDR3. This chain joins TRBV29-1 and TRBJ2-1; no reliable D call. Germline CDR1 SQVTM, CDR2 ANQGSEA. This CDR3 contains 11 residues. Trimming removed 6 bases at V and 7 bases at J, with 10 bases between. CDR3: CSVGQGNEQFF. CDR3 bases: TGCAGCGTCGGCCAAGGGAATGAGCAGTTCTTC.

The rearrangement uses TRBV28 and TRBJ2-2; 7 nucleotides agree with TRBD1. This CDR3 comprises 14 residues. V dropped 9 bases and J dropped 2; count of bases not matched to a gene: 6. CDR1 and CDR2 from the germline V gene are MDHEN and SYDVKM. In DNA, the CDR3 is TGTGCCAGTGGGACAGCTCCAAACACCGGGGAGCTGTTTTTT. Translation: CASGTAPNTGELFF.

The chain employs TRBV9 and TRBJ1-2; D is ambiguous. The CDR3 extends over 15 amino acids. Per germline, CDR1 SGDLS and CDR2 YYNGEE. The ends were cut back, 5 bases at V and 8 bases at J, with 22 bases in the middle. CDR3 protein: CASSKDPRGQEGYTF. The CDR3, as DNA: TGTGCCAGCAGTAAAGACCCCCGAGGGCAGGAAGGCTACACCTTC.

With regard to this clone: This specimen includes other DNA sequences encoding the same CDR3. The chain links TRBV18 to TRBJ2-5, with 7 bases identical to TRBD2. Germline V gene lookup returns CDR1 KGHSH and CDR2 LQKENI. There are 14 residues in the CDR3. V shed 6 bases, J shed 0 bases, and the junction held 4 bases outside the gene matches. The CDR3, as DNA: TGTGCCAGCTCTCCTACTAGCGACCAAGAGACCCAGTACTTC. As protein: CASSPTSDQETQYF.

The V and J genes are TRBV5-1 and TRBJ2-7; D may be TRBD2 (6 bases). The CDR3 loop spans 14 amino acids. V lost 0 bases, J lost 5 bases, and 12 bases lay in between. Germline-derived CDR1 and CDR2 are SGHRS and YFSETQ. CDR3 amino acids: CASSLVGGPNEQYF. CDR3 DNA: TGCGCCAGCAGCTTGGTCGGAGGGCCAAACGAGCAGTACTTC.

CDR3 sequence (DNA): TGTGCCAGCAGCTTAGCGCCGGGGGCCGGTTATGGAGAAAAACTGTTTTTT. Its protein product is CASSLAPGAGYGEKLFF. The rearrangement uses TRBV7-9 and TRBJ1-4; D is perhaps TRBD1 (6 bases). The V end was cut by 0 bases, the J end by 8 bases, with 19 bases between. Germline V gene lookup returns CDR1 SEHNR and CDR2 FQNEAQ (reference sequence). There are 17 residues in the CDR3.

V and J are TRBV5-1 and TRBJ1-2; no clear D. This CDR3 comprises 14 residues. CDR1 SGHRS and CDR2 YFSETQ come from the germline V gene. Between the trimmed V and J ends, which lost 0 bases and 7 bases, there was a span of 13 bases. CDR3 region: CASSLVSQAVGYTF. DNA of the CDR3: TGCGCCAGCAGCTTGGTATCTCAGGCGGTTGGCTACACCTTC. The variable domain in full, with the rest retrieved from reference TRBV5-1 and TRBJ1-2, is KAGVTQTPRYLIKTRGQQVTLSCSPISGHRSVSWYQQTPGQGLQFLFEYFSETQRNKGNFPGRFSGRQFSNSRSEMNVSTLELGDSALYLCASSLVSQAVGYTFGSGTRLTVV.

The chain is built from TRBV7-2 and TRBJ1-4, with D maybe TRBD1 (5 bases). There are 15 residues in the CDR3. Germline V gene lookup returns CDR1 SGHTA and CDR2 FQGNSA. V was clipped by 1 base and J by 7 bases, with 13 bases between them. The CDR3 coding sequence is TGTGCCAGCAGCTTAGGGAGAGGGGCTGGTGAAAAACTGTTTTTT. Amino acids: CASSLGRGAGEKLFF.

The chain combines TRBV11-2 with TRBJ2-5; D ambiguous. The germline V and J ends were trimmed by 1 base and 4 bases, with 13 bases remaining between them. The germline CDR1 and CDR2 sequences are SGHAT and FQNNGV. This CDR3 has 15 amino acids. The CDR3 spells CASSLGTVHSETQYF. The CDR3 region has the DNA TGTGCCAGCAGCTTAGGGACGGTCCACTCAGAGACCCAGTACTTC.

The chain combines TRBV5-6 with TRBJ2-1; 7 bases map to TRBD2. Germline trimming cut 0 bases from V and 6 bases from J; bases unmatched to any gene: 6. Looked up from germline, CDR1 is SGHDT and CDR2 is YYEEEE. The CDR3 consists of 15 residues. This CDR3 reads CASSLVGGGSNEQFF. CDR3 coding DNA: TGTGCCAGCAGCTTGGTTGGGGGAGGGTCCAATGAGCAGTTCTTC. Based on the CDR3 plus reference TRBV5-6 and TRBJ2-1, the full variable domain is DAGVTQSPTHLIKTRGQQVTLRCSPKSGHDTVSWYQQALGQGPQFIFQYYEEEERQRGNFPDRFSGHQFPNYSSELNVNALLLGDSALYLCASSLVGGGSNEQFFGPGTRLTVL.

The chain carries TRBV30 and TRBJ1-3; D is uncertain. Between the trimmed V and J ends, which lost 2 bases and 0 bases, there was a span of 14 bases. CDR1 is GTSNPN and CDR2 is SVGIG in the germline V gene (reference sequence). The CDR3 sequence is 16 residues long. The CDR3 DNA reads as TGTGCCTGGAGTCGAGCGGGCGTTAACTCTGGAAACACCATATATTTT. Residues: CAWSRAGVNSGNTIYF.

The CDR3 reads CASSYKSNYGYTF. CDR3 DNA sequence: TGTGCCAGCAGTTACAAATCTAACTATGGCTACACCTTC. The rearrangement uses TRBV6-5 and TRBJ1-2; D is undetermined. There are 13 residues in the CDR3. V was pared by 2 bases and J by 0 bases, with 4 bases between. Germline loops: CDR1 MNHEY, CDR2 SVGAGI.

The chain is built from TRBV30 and TRBJ2-5, with 8 positions matching TRBD2. The length of the CDR3 is 14 residues. V shed 2 bases, J shed 4 bases, and the junction held 6 bases outside the gene matches. Germline V gene data show CDR1 as GTSNPN and CDR2 as SVGIG (reference sequence). The CDR3 loop is CAWSSLAGTETQYF. The CDR3 region has the DNA TGTGCCTGGAGTTCGCTAGCGGGCACAGAGACCCAGTACTTC.

V is TRBV7-6 and J is TRBJ2-1; 9 bases align to TRBD2. J lost 7 bases, V lost 5 bases, and 12 bases had no gene match. The germline V gene encodes CDR1 SGHVS and CDR2 FNYEAQ. This CDR3 has 16 amino acids. CDR3 region: CASSPRLAEAGNEQFF. CDR3 nucleotide sequence: TGTGCCAGCAGCCCGAGACTAGCGGAGGCGGGGAATGAGCAGTTCTTC.

Of note for this clone: This sample also contains other DNA sequences that code for the same CDR3. The rearrangement joins TRBV27 to TRBJ2-5, with D tentatively TRBD2 (7 bases). The CDR3 runs 13 residues. V was trimmed by 5 bases and J by 5 bases, leaving 12 bases between them. In germline, CDR1 is MNHEY, CDR2 SMNVEV (reference sequence). The CDR3 bases are TGTGCCAGCAGTAGGGGGGGGTTGGAGACCCAGTACTTC. Amino acids: CASSRGGLETQYF.

The J gene is TRBJ2-7, the V gene TRBV28; 8 bases match TRBD2. V was clipped by 11 bases and J by 6 bases; unmatched bases: 3. This CDR3 comprises 10 residues. Germline V gene sequence: CDR1 MDHEN, CDR2 SYDVKM. The DNA of the CDR3 is TGTGCCGCACGGGGGGGCGAGCAGTACTTC. This gives the protein CAARGGEQYF.

The chain is built from TRBV29-1 and TRBJ2-3; maybe TRBD1 (6 bases). The germline CDR1 and CDR2 sequences are SQVTM and ANQGSEA. CDR3 length: 13 amino acids. DNA of the CDR3: TGCAGTGCCTCAGGGGCCAGCACAGATACGCAGTATTTT. The encoded protein is CSASGASTDTQYF.

This chain links TRBV27 with TRBJ2-7; D is perhaps TRBD2 (5 bases). The CDR3 runs to 14 residues. The germline V gene has CDR1 MNHEY and CDR2 SMNVEV (reference sequence). The ends were cut back, 3 bases at V and 2 bases at J, with 11 bases in the middle. The CDR3 DNA reads as TGTGCCAGCAGTTTTTCAAGCGGACCCTACGAGCAGTACTTC. This gives the protein CASSFSSGPYEQYF.

V and J are TRBV6-6 and TRBJ2-3, with TRBD2 as a possible D gene (6 bases). The CDR3 runs 15 residues. The V gene's germline CDR1 is MNHNY and CDR2 SVGAGI (reference sequence). V was trimmed by 6 bases and J by 2 bases, leaving 15 bases between them. The CDR3 spells CASSDRGADTDTQYF. Written as DNA, the CDR3 is TGTGCCAGCAGCGATCGCGGGGCAGACACAGATACGCAGTATTTT.

V and J are TRBV11-3 and TRBJ2-5, with unresolved D. From germline, CDR1 is SGHNT and CDR2 YENEEA. This CDR3 contains 13 residues. The V end lost 2 bases, the J end lost 5 bases, and 9 bases lay between the germline ends. DNA for the CDR3: TGTGCCAGCAGCTTAACCTCCTCGGAGACCCAGTACTTC. Translating gives CASSLTSSETQYF.

The rearrangement links TRBV6-5 to TRBJ2-3; the D gene is possibly TRBD1 (6 bases). Trimming cost V 6 bases and J 5 bases, with 12 bases left between them. In germline, CDR1 is MNHEY, CDR2 SVGAGI. CDR3 length: 13 residues. The CDR3 DNA is TGTGCCAGCAGAGATACAGGGTTAGATACGCAGTATTTT. Its translation is CASRDTGLDTQYF.

The chain employs TRBV5-1 and TRBJ2-1; D is uncertain. Trimming took off 4 bases at V and 1 base at J, with 12 bases between the two ends. The germline V gene has CDR1 SGHRS and CDR2 YFSETQ. The CDR3 totals 15 residues. The CDR3 here is CASSILGSSYNEQFF. CDR3 DNA sequence: TGCGCCAGCAGCATACTGGGAAGTTCCTACAATGAGCAGTTCTTC.